These 3 T cell receptor beta chains share one sample of origin, sequenced in a study of blood T cell repertoires in COVID-19. The table came from immunoSEQ multiplex PCR; TCRdb's copy has only in-frame clones and leaves some out. The table records some 140,000 clones, 84% of them present only once. The sequencing sample was made of PBMCs or T cells enriched from blood (not recorded which). The origin of the receptors is a man aged 40-49 years with acute COVID-19.

The V and J genes are TRBV6-6 and TRBJ2-3; perhaps TRBD2 as D (6 bases). Looked up from germline, CDR1 is MNHNY and CDR2 is SVGAGI (reference sequence). This CDR3 is 16 amino acids long. V lost 2 bases and J 5 bases, leaving 17 bases between the germline ends. The CDR3 nucleotides are TGTGCCAGCAGTTACGCTAGCGCAGCAGTGGGAGATACGCAGTATTTT. It yields the protein CASSYASAAVGDTQYF.

The chain uses TRBV7-9 and TRBJ2-6; D ambiguous. In germline, CDR1 is SEHNR, CDR2 FQNEAQ (reference sequence). The CDR3 totals 19 residues. Trimming shortened V by 10 bases and J by 0 bases, and 25 bases separated the two germline ends. This CDR3 is CATRPWQAPGPSGANVLTF. CDR3 DNA: TGTGCCACCCGGCCCTGGCAGGCGCCTGGGCCCTCTGGGGCCAACGTCCTGACTTTC. Filled out from reference TRBV7-9 and TRBJ2-6, the complete variable domain reads DTGVSQNPRHKITKRGQNVTFRCDPISEHNRLYWYRQTLGQGPEFLTYFQNEAQLEKSRLLSDRFSAERPKGSFSTLEIQRTEQGDSAMYLCATRPWQAPGPSGANVLTFGAGSRLTVL.

The chain has TRBV9 and TRBJ1-4, with D uncertain. Germline V gives CDR1 SGDLS, CDR2 YYNGEE. V lost 0 bases and J 4 bases, leaving 10 bases between the germline ends. This CDR3 has 15 amino acids. CDR3 sequence reads: CASSVGPTGNEKLFF. CDR3 in DNA: TGTGCCAGCAGCGTAGGGCCGACTGGTAATGAAAAACTGTTTTTT. Full variable domain (outside the CDR3, taken from reference TRBV9 and TRBJ1-4): DSGVTQTPKHLITATGQRVTLRCSPRSGDLSVYWYQQSLDQGLQFLIQYYNGEERAKGNILERFSAQQFPDLHSELNLSSLELGDSALYFCASSVGPTGNEKLFFGSGTQLSVL.